The next 20 T cell receptor beta chains were all read from a single sample in a study of blood T cell repertoires in COVID-19. Clones were read by immunoSEQ multiplex PCR, and TCRdb kept only the in-frame ones, dropping some. Of 140,000 to 150,000 clones listed, roughly 80% were seen once; the top ten hold about 3%. The sequenced sample consisted of peripheral blood. These receptors were taken from a woman in her thirties or forties with active or convalescent COVID-19.

This rearrangement joins TRBV5-1 to TRBJ1-2, with D maybe TRBD1 (6 bases). The CDR3 consists of 15 residues. With 2 bases removed from V and 2 bases from J, the gap between germline ends came to 13 bases. Germline lookup yields CDR1 SGHRS and CDR2 YFSETQ. CDR3 amino acids: CASSFSGTRNYGYTF. CDR3 DNA sequence: TGCGCCAGCAGCTTTAGCGGGACACGCAACTATGGCTACACCTTC. Full variable domain (rest looked up from reference TRBV5-1 and TRBJ1-2): KAGVTQTPRYLIKTRGQQVTLSCSPISGHRSVSWYQQTPGQGLQFLFEYFSETQRNKGNFPGRFSGRQFSNSRSEMNVSTLELGDSALYLCASSFSGTRNYGYTFGSGTRLTVV.

V usage is TRBV7-2 and J usage is TRBJ2-2, with D possibly TRBD2 on 7 matching bases. V shed 11 bases and J shed 7 bases, with 20 bases lying between them. This CDR3 has 14 residues. Germline loops: CDR1 SGHTA, CDR2 FQGNSA. The CDR3 sequence: CAGRGGSDLGELFF. CDR3 nucleotides: TGTGCCGGACGCGGGGGCAGCGATCTCGGGGAGCTGTTTTTT. Looking up the rest from reference TRBV7-2 and TRBJ2-2 gives the full variable domain: GAGVSQSPSNKVTEKGKDVELRCDPISGHTALYWYRQSLGQGLEFLIYFQGNSAPDKSGLPSDRFSAERTGGSVSTLTIQRTQQEDSAVYLCAGRGGSDLGELFFGEGSRLTVL.

This chain connects TRBV11-2 to TRBJ2-3; D is perhaps TRBD2 (7 bases). V lost 4 bases and J lost 0, with 17 bases in between. The CDR3 runs to 17 residues. Germline CDR1 SGHAT, CDR2 FQNNGV. DNA of the CDR3: TGTGCCAGCAGCTCCCAGTTGGGGGGGCGGAGCACAGATACGCAGTATTTT. Amino acid sequence: CASSSQLGGRSTDTQYF.

There are a few counts of this clone. The chain links TRBV5-1 to TRBJ1-6, with D unresolved. The CDR3 loop spans 14 amino acids. The germline gives CDR1 SGHRS, CDR2 YFSETQ. V was cut by 0 bases and J by 7 bases, with 8 bases left in between. The CDR3 DNA follows: TGCGCCAGCAGCTTGGGGGAGGGAAATTCACCCCTCCACTTT. This translates into CASSLGEGNSPLHF.

The table lists this clone with a few counts. The genes are TRBV27 and TRBJ2-3, with TRBD2 matching over 10 bases. V shed 5 bases and J 2 bases; nucleotides not matched to a gene: 13. The CDR3 runs 18 residues. Per germline, CDR1 MNHEY and CDR2 SMNVEV (reference sequence). The CDR3 loop is CASSRNSPSGGLTDTQYF. The CDR3 DNA reads TGTGCCAGCAGTCGTAATAGTCCTAGCGGGGGTCTCACAGATACGCAGTATTTT.

V gene TRBV18 combines with J gene TRBJ1-1; D ambiguous. Trimming took off 2 bases at V and 7 bases at J, with 8 bases between the two ends. The CDR3 is 12 residues long. Per the germline V gene, CDR1 is KGHSH and CDR2 is LQKENI. CDR3 DNA sequence: TGTGCCAGCTCACCATTGCGGGGTGAAGCTTTCTTT. The encoded protein is CASSPLRGEAFF.

The chain is built from TRBV27 and TRBJ2-7; 8 bases line up with TRBD2. CDR3 length equals 14 residues. V was pared by 6 bases and J by 0 bases, with 4 bases of the junction left unmatched. Per the germline V gene, CDR1 is MNHEY and CDR2 is SMNVEV (reference sequence). The CDR3 loop reads CASRLSGSSYEQYF. The CDR3 nucleotides read TGTGCCAGCAGGCTAAGCGGGAGCTCCTACGAGCAGTACTTC.

This clone was found once. J is TRBJ1-2 and V is TRBV6-4; D is unresolved. The CDR3 runs 13 residues. The germline gives CDR1 MRHNA, CDR2 SNTAGT. Trimming cost V 6 bases and J 2 bases, with 10 bases left between them. CDR3 sequence: CASSQEGNYGYTF. The CDR3 nucleotides are TGTGCCAGCAGCCAGGAGGGAAACTATGGCTACACCTTC.

The chain combines TRBV27 with TRBJ1-4, with D possibly matching TRBD1 (5 bases). The CDR3 covers 16 residues. The germline V gene encodes CDR1 MNHEY and CDR2 SMNVEV (reference sequence). Between the trimmed V and J ends, which lost 3 bases and 5 bases, there was a span of 16 bases. This CDR3 is CASSLGPHILNEKLFF. CDR3 DNA: TGTGCCAGCAGTTTGGGGCCCCACATACTCAATGAAAAACTGTTTTTT. Based on the CDR3 plus reference TRBV27 and TRBJ1-4, the full variable domain is EAQVTQNPRYLITVTGKKLTVTCSQNMNHEYMSWYRQDPGLGLRQIYYSMNVEVTDKGDVPEGYKVSRKEKRNFPLILESPSPNQTSLYFCASSLGPHILNEKLFFGSGTQLSVL.

The genes are TRBV2 and TRBJ1-5; 7 nucleotides line up with TRBD1. The CDR3 is 16 amino acids. Germline CDR1 and CDR2: SNHLY and FYNNEI. Trimming at V came to 5 bases and at J to 1 base, leaving 8 bases not matched to a gene. CDR3 sequence (DNA): TGTGCCAGCAGTACAGGGGAACGGATCAGCAATCAGCCCCAGCATTTT. It translates to CASSTGERISNQPQHF.

This chain connects TRBV7-9 to TRBJ1-5; unclear D gene. V lost 1 base and J lost 5, with 9 bases in between. Looked up from germline, CDR1 is SEHNR and CDR2 is FQNEAQ (reference sequence). The CDR3 runs 14 residues. CDR3 bases: TGTGCCAGCAGCTTAGGAGGGATCCATCAGCCCCAGCATTTT. Translating it yields CASSLGGIHQPQHF. The full variable domain, completed using reference TRBV7-9 and TRBJ1-5, is DTGVSQNPRHKITKRGQNVTFRCDPISEHNRLYWYRQTLGQGPEFLTYFQNEAQLEKSRLLSDRFSAERPKGSFSTLEIQRTEQGDSAMYLCASSLGGIHQPQHFGDGTRLSIL.

The CDR3 sequence is CASSYKDRLNTEAFF. The CDR3 bases are TGTGCCAGCAGCTATAAGGACAGGCTGAACACTGAAGCTTTCTTT. The chain combines TRBV11-3 with TRBJ1-1, with 7 bases matching TRBD1. This CDR3 region has 15 residues. The V segment lost 4 bases and the J segment 0 bases; nucleotides outside the gene matches: 5. Per germline, CDR1 SGHNT and CDR2 YENEEA.

V usage is TRBV28 and J usage is TRBJ1-5; D gene ambiguous. Looked up from germline, CDR1 is MDHEN and CDR2 is SYDVKM. CDR3 length: 14 residues. Trimming left V 11 bases short and J 7 bases short, with 21 bases between. This chain's CDR3 is CASSGPQKGQPQHF. CDR3 DNA sequence: TGTGCCTCAAGCGGCCCTCAAAAAGGACAGCCCCAGCATTTT. The full variable domain, rest sourced from reference TRBV28 and TRBJ1-5, is DVKVTQSSRYLVKRTGEKVFLECVQDMDHENMFWYRQDPGLGLRLIYFSYDVKMKEKGDIPEGYSVSREKKERFSLILESASTNQTSMYLCASSGPQKGQPQHFGDGTRLSIL.

V is TRBV2 and J is TRBJ1-1, with 8 bases that match TRBD1. The CDR3 has 14 amino acids. Trimming cost V 8 bases and J 1 base; bases outside gene matches: 6. Looked up from germline, CDR1 is SNHLY and CDR2 is FYNNEI. DNA for the CDR3: TGTGCCAGCCAGGACAGGGTTCGGAACACTGAAGCTTTCTTT. Protein product: CASQDRVRNTEAFF. Based on the CDR3 plus reference TRBV2 and TRBJ1-1, the full variable domain is EPEVTQTPSHQVTQMGQEVILRCVPISNHLYFYWYRQILGQKVEFLVSFYNNEISEKSEIFDDQFSVERPDGSNFTLKIRSTKLEDSAMYFCASQDRVRNTEAFFGQGTRLTVV.

The V and J genes are TRBV28 and TRBJ2-7; unclear D gene. The germline gives CDR1 MDHEN, CDR2 SYDVKM. The CDR3 is 13 residues long. Trimming shortened V by 7 bases and J by 0 bases, and 10 bases separated the two germline ends. CDR3 sequence (DNA): TGTGCCAGCATCCCCCGGGTCTCCTACGAGCAGTACTTC. It codes for CASIPRVSYEQYF.

In this sample, this clone turned up once. The chain employs TRBV6-6 and TRBJ1-2; D not certain. The CDR3 totals 13 residues. The V gene lost 5 bases and the J gene lost 6 bases, with 13 bases spanning the gap. Germline loops: CDR1 MNHNY, CDR2 SVGAGI (reference sequence). Here the CDR3 reads CASSPPRGDGYTF. CDR3 DNA sequence: TGTGCCAGCAGTCCTCCACGGGGTGATGGCTACACCTTC.

This chain joins TRBV20-1 and TRBJ1-4, with D maybe TRBD1 (6 bases). The CDR3 runs to 15 residues. The germline V and J ends were trimmed by 3 bases and 5 bases, with 16 bases remaining between them. Germline V gene sequence: CDR1 DFQATT, CDR2 SNEGSKA (reference sequence). CDR3: CSASIGGYQNEKLFF. CDR3 coding DNA: TGCAGTGCTAGTATAGGGGGATACCAAAATGAAAAACTGTTTTTT.

The chain has TRBV23-1 and TRBJ1-2; TRBD1 matches at 12 bases. TRBV23-1 is an ORF, and what it does is uncertain. The J segment lost 5 bases and the V segment lost 2 bases, leaving 12 bases of the junction unmatched. There are 18 residues in the CDR3. CDR3 protein: CASSQPGWDRGRRYGYTF. In DNA, the CDR3 is TGCGCCAGCAGTCAACCCGGTTGGGACAGGGGGCGAAGGTATGGCTACACCTTC.

V gene TRBV19 combines with J gene TRBJ1-2, with a weak D call TRBD1 (6 bases). V gave up 6 bases and J gave up 7 bases, with 24 bases separating them. The CDR3 is 16 amino acids. Germline loops: CDR1 LNHDA, CDR2 SQIVND (reference sequence). The CDR3 protein is CASSVGHDLLVSGYTF. DNA for the CDR3: TGTGCCAGTAGCGTGGGACACGATCTCTTGGTTAGTGGCTACACCTTC.

The chain is built from TRBV19 and TRBJ2-3; TRBD1 is a possible D gene (6 bases). From germline, CDR1 is LNHDA and CDR2 SQIVND (reference sequence). This CDR3 has 14 amino acids. Trimming stripped 10 bases from V and 0 bases from J, with 14 bases between. The CDR3 DNA is TGTGCCATCAGGGGCCCCCTTAGCACAGATACGCAGTATTTT. It encodes CAIRGPLSTDTQYF.